This TCR beta chain came from a study of T cell repertoires in cytomegalovirus infection. Across the study: Through public TCR beta signatures, both CMV infection and matching HLA type were indicated. Study results and caveats: Cumulated frequencies of public TCR beta families served to identify carriers of CMV plus the relevant HLA. Predominance within the ex vivo response was attributable to HLA-C-restricted CMV-specific TCR beta clonotypes.

A single record per CDR3 protein comes from TCRdb applying MiXCR to the reads. The profile covers about 260,000 distinct CDR3 sequences, with roughly an eighth appearing a single time and around 8.8% taken by the ten largest. With regard to this clonotype: Its antigen is not known.

The CDR3 totals 15 residues. V gave up 3 bases and J gave up 0 bases, with 9 bases separating them. Germline lookup yields CDR1 SNHLY and CDR2 FYNNEI. This chain joins TRBV2 and TRBJ1-3, with D possibly matching TRBD1 (5 bases). Sequences were obtained from PBMCs. This clonotype originated in a human donor in good health (CMV status not recorded). Some clones in this sample may be carry-over from other donors' samples. The CDR3 spells CASSDDDSSGNTIYF. The CDR3 DNA is TGTGCCAGCAGTGATGATGACAGCTCTGGAAACACCATATATTTT.